Presented here are 30 T cell receptor beta chains from one specimen sequenced in a study of cytomegalovirus exposure and HLA in healthy donors. PCR amplification relied on 60 Vbeta primers (plus 13 Jbeta primers). Libraries were prepared by immunoSEQ multiplex PCR; TCRdb keeps only in-frame clonotypes and omits some of them. The sample has 150,000 or so clones; around three quarters are singletons. Sequenced: PBMCs. The receptors come from a middle-aged man in good health and CMV-seropositive.

The chain uses TRBV7-9 and TRBJ2-2; TRBD2 might be the D (5 bases). Germline assignment: CDR1 SEHNR and CDR2 FQNEAQ (reference sequence). The V end was cut by 2 bases, the J end by 3 bases, with 13 bases between. The CDR3 is 16 residues long. The DNA of the CDR3 is TGTGCCAGCAGCTTATCCAACTCGGGATACACCGGGGAGCTGTTTTTT. Protein: CASSLSNSGYTGELFF. Based on the CDR3 plus reference TRBV7-9 and TRBJ2-2, the full variable domain is DTGVSQNPRHKITKRGQNVTFRCDPISEHNRLYWYRQTLGQGPEFLTYFQNEAQLEKSRLLSDRFSAERPKGSFSTLEIQRTEQGDSAMYLCASSLSNSGYTGELFFGEGSRLTVL.

The chain has TRBV10-3 and TRBJ1-1; weak D call: TRBD1 (5 bases). Trimming took off 10 bases at V and 3 bases at J, with 15 bases between the two ends. This CDR3 is built from 13 residues. In germline, CDR1 is ENHRY, CDR2 SYGVKD. CDR3: CATRTGGDTEAFF. CDR3 coding DNA: TGTGCCACCCGCACTGGGGGGGACACTGAAGCTTTCTTT.

This clone appeared a single time. The J gene is TRBJ2-7, the V gene TRBV9, with a tentative D call TRBD2 (5 bases). V lost 0 bases and J lost 2, with 9 bases in between. The CDR3 has 14 residues. Per germline, CDR1 SGDLS and CDR2 YYNGEE. Here the CDR3 DNA reads TGTGCCAGCAGCGTAGGGAGCGGTCCCTACGAGCAGTACTTC. Protein: CASSVGSGPYEQYF. Drawing the rest from reference TRBV9 and TRBJ2-7, the complete variable domain is DSGVTQTPKHLITATGQRVTLRCSPRSGDLSVYWYQQSLDQGLQFLIQYYNGEERAKGNILERFSAQQFPDLHSELNLSSLELGDSALYFCASSVGSGPYEQYFGPGTRLTVT.

This chain links TRBV6-5 with TRBJ2-7; D is unclear. CDR1 and CDR2 (germline): MNHEY, SVGAGI. This CDR3 spans 12 amino acids. The V end was cut by 2 bases, the J end by 3 bases, with 5 bases between. The CDR3 protein is CASSYPGYEQYF. CDR3 DNA sequence: TGTGCCAGCAGTTACCCCGGCTACGAGCAGTACTTC.

In nucleotides, the CDR3 is TGTGCCACCAGCAGAGTGGCACTCACAGGACACGCGAACACCGGGGAGCTGTTTTTT. Its protein product is CATSRVALTGHANTGELFF. V gene TRBV15 combines with J gene TRBJ2-2; D might be TRBD1 (5 bases). Germline assignment: CDR1 LNHNV and CDR2 YYDKDF (reference sequence). The ends were cut back, 1 base at V and 0 bases at J, with 18 bases in the middle. The CDR3 loop spans 19 amino acids.

The sample holds a few counts of this clone. The chain couples TRBV16 to TRBJ1-1; D not resolved. Trimming shortened V by 3 bases and J by 0 bases, and 8 bases separated the two germline ends. Looked up from germline, CDR1 is KGHSY and CDR2 is FQNENV. CDR3 length: 14 residues. The CDR3 sequence is CASSQGRLNTEAFF. CDR3 nucleotides: TGTGCCAGCAGCCAGGGGAGATTGAACACTGAAGCTTTCTTT.

Notes on this clone: Compared with germline, one end of the junction differs, possibly owing to a read error. V usage is TRBV28 and J usage is TRBJ2-1; D is possibly TRBD1 (5 bases). The CDR3 extends over 14 amino acids. Germline V gives CDR1 MDHEN, CDR2 SYDVKM. CDR3 amino acids: CASSFQGSSNGQFF. In nucleotides, the CDR3 is TGTGCCAGCAGTTTTCAGGGCAGCTCCAATGGGCAGTTCTTC.

V gene TRBV25-1 combines with J gene TRBJ2-7; TRBD1 matches at 7 bases. The V and J ends lost 1 base and 5 bases, in that order; junction bases with no gene match: 11. The germline V gene encodes CDR1 MGHDK and CDR2 SYGVNS. The CDR3 loop spans 16 amino acids. CDR3 DNA: TGTGCCAGCAGTGAATTTGGTTCGGGACAGCTCGACGAGCAGTACTTC. This gives the protein CASSEFGSGQLDEQYF.

The V and J genes are TRBV30 and TRBJ1-6; a possible D gene is TRBD1 (5 bases). From germline, CDR1 is GTSNPN and CDR2 SVGIG (reference sequence). The germline V and J ends were trimmed by 8 bases and 10 bases, with 18 bases remaining between them. The CDR3 is 13 amino acids. The CDR3 region has the DNA TGTGCCGGCCGGCGGGGGTCTGGGTCACCCCTCCACTTT. Translated, it gives CAGRRGSGSPLHF.

The chain combines TRBV30 with TRBJ1-1; 7 bases match TRBD1. V was pared by 5 bases and J by 5 bases, with 17 bases of the junction left unmatched. The CDR3 length is 16 residues. The germline CDR1 and CDR2 sequences are GTSNPN and SVGIG (reference sequence). Here the CDR3 reads CAWEQVSRDRGTEAFF. The CDR3 DNA follows: TGTGCCTGGGAACAGGTCTCTCGGGACAGAGGTACTGAAGCTTTCTTT.

The chain links TRBV4-1 to TRBJ1-4; 9 nucleotides line up with TRBD1. Germline lookup yields CDR1 MGHRA and CDR2 YSYEKL. The CDR3 contains 16 residues. J gave up 4 bases and V 0 bases, and 3 bases lay outside the gene matches. CDR3 sequence: CASSQDPGQGNEKLFF. The CDR3 bases are TGCGCCAGCAGCCAAGACCCGGGACAGGGTAATGAAAAACTGTTTTTT.

The chain employs TRBV19 and TRBJ2-1; D is unresolved. The CDR3 runs 15 residues. V lost 3 bases and J lost 0, with 9 bases in between. Germline V gene lookup returns CDR1 LNHDA and CDR2 SQIVND (reference sequence). The DNA of the CDR3 is TGTGCCAGTAGTATCTCTCAGATCTCCTACAATGAGCAGTTCTTC. Its protein is CASSISQISYNEQFF.

V gene TRBV12-5 combines with J gene TRBJ1-1; D gene ambiguous. V lost 1 base, J lost 0 bases, and 12 bases lay in between. CDR1 is LGHNT and CDR2 is FRNRAP in the germline V gene. This CDR3 comprises 16 residues. In nucleotides, the CDR3 is TGTGCTAGTGGTTTGGGGAAACAGAGAATGAACACTGAAGCTTTCTTT. It codes for CASGLGKQRMNTEAFF.

The rearrangement uses TRBV19 and TRBJ1-2; TRBD1 matches 9 bases. The CDR3 is 12 amino acids. Trimming took 10 bases from V and 14 from J; bases not matched to a gene: 14. Germline V gene lookup returns CDR1 LNHDA and CDR2 SQIVND (reference sequence). The CDR3 DNA is TGTGCCACCAGGGGACAGGGAAGGGATACGACCTTC. It encodes CATRGQGRDTTF.

The sample holds a few counts of this clone. J is TRBJ1-1 and V is TRBV5-5; D might be TRBD1 (5 bases). The CDR3 extends over 13 amino acids. From germline, CDR1 is SGHKS and CDR2 YYEKEE (reference sequence). The ends were cut back, 4 bases at V and 6 bases at J, with 13 bases in the middle. The CDR3 coding sequence is TGTGCCAGCAGCCTCGCAGGGTTCGCTGAAGCTTTCTTT. Protein product: CASSLAGFAEAFF.

This clone was counted a few times. The chain joins TRBV5-1 to TRBJ1-2, with D possibly TRBD1 on 5 matching bases. Per germline, CDR1 SGHRS and CDR2 YFSETQ. Trimming pared 0 bases from V and 6 bases from J, leaving 9 bases between. This CDR3 has 13 amino acids. CDR3 loop: CASSLEGADGYTF. CDR3 nucleotides: TGCGCCAGCAGCTTGGAAGGGGCGGATGGCTACACCTTC.

This clone was observed a handful of times. The chain employs TRBV28 and TRBJ2-7; 7 bases are a match to TRBD1. The germline gives CDR1 MDHEN, CDR2 SYDVKM. This CDR3 region has 14 residues. Trimming at V came to 5 bases and at J to 0 bases, leaving 4 bases not matched to a gene. In DNA, the CDR3 is TGTGCCAGCAGTCCACGACAGGGCTCCTACGAGCAGTACTTC. The encoded protein is CASSPRQGSYEQYF.

The chain links TRBV5-1 to TRBJ2-1; 7 bases map to TRBD2. CDR3 length equals 15 residues. CDR1 is SGHRS and CDR2 is YFSETQ in the germline V gene. The V and J ends lost 0 bases and 6 bases, in that order; junction bases with no gene match: 6. CDR3 residues: CASSLGLAALNEQFF. For the CDR3, the DNA is TGCGCCAGCAGCTTGGGGCTAGCGGCACTCAATGAGCAGTTCTTC.

The rearrangement uses TRBV19 and TRBJ2-7, with 7 bases that match TRBD2. This CDR3 has 14 residues. Looked up from germline, CDR1 is LNHDA and CDR2 is SQIVND (reference sequence). J lost 2 bases, V lost 5 bases, and 6 bases had no gene match. CDR3 in DNA: TGTGCCAGTAGTGGACGTAGCGGGCCCTACGAGCAGTACTTC. This sequence encodes CASSGRSGPYEQYF.

In this sample, this clone turned up once. The chain carries TRBV19 and TRBJ1-1; the D is unclear. Germline V gives CDR1 LNHDA, CDR2 SQIVND (reference sequence). V lost 4 bases to trimming and J lost 5 bases, with 5 bases between them. CDR3 length: 11 residues. For the CDR3, the DNA is TGTGCCAGTAGTAGGGCAACTGAAGCTTTCTTT. It yields the protein CASSRATEAFF. The full variable domain, in which reference TRBV19 and TRBJ1-1 provide the parts outside the CDR3, is DGGITQSPKYLFRKEGQNVTLSCEQNLNHDAMYWYRQDPGQGLRLIYYSQIVNDFQKGDIAEGYSVSREKKESFPLTVTSAQKNPTAFYLCASSRATEAFFGQGTRLTVV.

This rearrangement joins TRBV5-1 to TRBJ2-1, with 8 bases that match TRBD2. This CDR3 region has 18 residues. Germline V gives CDR1 SGHRS, CDR2 YFSETQ. V shed 3 bases and J 7 bases; nucleotides not matched to a gene: 18. The CDR3 reads CASSSGGGALVMGNEQFF. For the CDR3, the DNA is TGCGCCAGCAGCTCGGGAGGGGGGGCCCTGGTGATGGGGAATGAGCAGTTCTTC. Together with reference TRBV5-1 and TRBJ2-1, the CDR3 gives the full variable domain: KAGVTQTPRYLIKTRGQQVTLSCSPISGHRSVSWYQQTPGQGLQFLFEYFSETQRNKGNFPGRFSGRQFSNSRSEMNVSTLELGDSALYLCASSSGGGALVMGNEQFFGPGTRLTVL.

This clone is deemed medium-sized. J is TRBJ2-7 and V is TRBV5-6; 9 bases map to TRBD1. This CDR3 contains 17 residues. Germline-derived CDR1 and CDR2 are SGHDT and YYEEEE. Trimming cost V 3 bases and J 3 bases; bases outside gene matches: 13. The CDR3, as DNA: TGTGCCAGCAGCTCCCCCGGGTGGACAGGGGATTACTACGAGCAGTACTTC. It encodes CASSSPGWTGDYYEQYF.

On this clone: Mismatch with germline at one junction end may stem from a read error. The chain has TRBV30 and TRBJ2-1, with 10 bases fitting TRBD2. Germline assignment: CDR1 GTSNPN and CDR2 SVGIG (reference sequence). The CDR3 runs 14 residues. Here the CDR3 reads CAGQGTSADNKQFF. For the CDR3, the DNA is TGTGCCGGACAAGGGACTAGCGCAGACAATAAGCAGTTCTTC.

The chain has TRBV20-1 and TRBJ2-7; 8 bases align to TRBD2. The CDR3 spans 11 residues. The germline CDR1 and CDR2 sequences are DFQATT and SNEGSKA (reference sequence). Losses at the gene ends were 6 bases for V and 4 bases for J; bases not matched to a gene: 2. The CDR3: CSAERGYEQYF. The CDR3 DNA reads TGCAGTGCGGAGCGGGGGTACGAGCAGTACTTC.

The chain links TRBV5-1 to TRBJ1-3, with a weak D call TRBD1 (5 bases). The CDR3 is 14 amino acids. V lost 0 bases and J lost 5, with 9 bases in between. Germline values: CDR1 SGHRS, CDR2 YFSETQ. The CDR3 reads CASSLGAGRNTIYF. CDR3 DNA sequence: TGCGCCAGCAGCTTGGGGGCAGGGCGAAACACCATATATTTT.

The chain joins TRBV18 to TRBJ1-2, with D maybe TRBD1 (6 bases). Looked up from germline, CDR1 is KGHSH and CDR2 is LQKENI. V shed 5 bases and J shed 0 bases, with 13 bases lying between them. The CDR3 is made up of 15 amino acids. CDR3 bases: TGTGCCAGCTCAGGCGGACAGTTAGCTAACTATGGCTACACCTTC. The encoded protein is CASSGGQLANYGYTF.

This sequence joins TRBV7-9 and TRBJ2-5; tentative D call: TRBD2 (6 bases). Germline V gene lookup returns CDR1 SEHNR and CDR2 FQNEAQ (reference sequence). This CDR3 is built from 17 residues. V lost 1 base and J lost 5, with 20 bases in between. CDR3 region: CASSLDQELAEGETQYF. In nucleotides, the CDR3 is TGTGCCAGCAGCTTAGATCAGGAACTAGCAGAGGGGGAGACCCAGTACTTC.

CDR3 bases: TGCGCCAGCAGCCAAGCTTCAGCGGGAGCCCTTAGCAATGAGCAGTTCTTC. As protein: CASSQASAGALSNEQFF. The V call is TRBV4-1, the J call TRBJ2-1, with 8 positions matching TRBD2. Trimming took 1 base from V and 6 from J; bases not matched to a gene: 11. This CDR3 contains 17 residues. Germline CDR1 is MGHRA and CDR2 is YSYEKL.

About this clone: At one boundary the junction diverges from the germline segment, which might be a read error. The chain uses TRBV19 and TRBJ2-1, with a weak D call TRBD2 (6 bases). The CDR3 has 16 residues. From germline, CDR1 is LNHDA and CDR2 SQIVND (reference sequence). Here the CDR3 reads CASSIGSGLSYNGQFF. In DNA form, the CDR3 reads TGTGCCAGTAGTATTGGAAGCGGACTATCCTACAATGGGCAGTTCTTC.

The CDR3 nucleotides read TGCAGCGCCGGACACAGGGGCTATGGCTACACCTTC. Its protein is CSAGHRGYGYTF. The chain carries TRBV29-1 and TRBJ1-2; 7 nucleotides line up with TRBD1. The CDR3 is 12 residues long. Trimming removed 7 bases from V and 4 bases from J; junction bases left unmatched: 6. Germline loops: CDR1 SQVTM, CDR2 ANQGSEA.